This entry features one T cell receptor beta chain sequence. What this receptor recognizes is not known. The CDR3 measures 16 amino acids from cysteine to phenylalanine. No DNA is given. As encoded in the germline V gene (reference sequence), CDR1 is SEHNR while CDR2 is FQNEAQ. Sequencing was carried out with a NextSeq 550. The Human TCR Profiling Kit (MiLaboratory) was used to make UMI-labeled 5' RACE TRB cDNA libraries. The full amount of extracted RNA was used for cDNA synthesis, and the full amount of resulting cDNA was used for PCR amplification. Libraries were prepared in parallel with an identical number of PCR cycles. The study's processing was this. With a requirement of at least two reads per UMI, MIGEC and MiXCR extracted about 56,000 +/- 9,600 unique UMI-labeled TRB cDNA molecules per library. An average of around 40,000 +/- 10,000 functional in-frame TRB CDR3 nucleotide clonotypes without stop codons was found per library. After downsampling to 5000 UMI-labeled TRB molecules per sample, diversity metrics such as normalized Shannon-Wiener and Chao1 were calculated in VDJtools. Clonotype-size-weighted physicochemical properties of the central five CDR3 residues (interaction energy, strength, volume and Kidera factor 4) were computed in VDJtools. TCRdb reanalyzed the reads, keeping one entry per CDR3 protein sequence and omitting DNA. The V and J calls follow TCRdb's processing rather than the paper's. The sample's clone listing holds some 130,000 distinct CDR3 sequences. The ten largest clones take up less than 0.3% of the sample.

Each CD8+ T cell subset was flow-sorted in triplicate, with roughly 330,000 cells per subset placed directly into RLT lysis buffer. Naive CD8+ T cells were defined stringently as CD45RO-CCR7+CD27+CD95- to exclude memory contaminants. Peripheral blood mononuclear cells were isolated from buffy coats by standard density gradient centrifugation. Naive CXCR3-negative and CXCR3-positive CD8+ T cells were flow-sorted using a FACSAria III. Total RNA was extracted from sorted cells with an RNeasy Mini Kit. This sample stems from a study of CXCR3-negative and CXCR3-positive naive CD8 T cells (dated by TCRdb to about 2019). With respect to the entire study: In total, some 140 million TRB reads were obtained, corresponding to roughly 1.5 +/- 0.3 million reads per library. Diversity and physicochemical repertoire analyses covered 11 donors pooled from two independent experiments. The TRBV-TRBJ cluster analysis covered naive subsets from several donors and memory cells from 3 donors. Paper-wide results and their limitations: Because surface CD5, which is linked to self-reactivity in mice, was comparable between the naive subsets, TCR interaction strength was also inferred from the physicochemical properties of TRB CDR3s. Compared with CXCR3-negative naive cells, CXCR3-positive naive cells had TRB CDR3s with higher hydrophobicity (lower Kidera factor 4), lower energy, and higher strength and volume indices. CXCR3 expression partially decreased after cryopreservation, so most assays used freshly isolated PBMCs. Within the same donor, TRBV-TRBJ usage looked similar between naive CXCR3-negative and CXCR3-positive cells, but memory cells had distinct patterns. Comparably high repertoire diversity was found in both naive subsets, whereas much lower repertoire diversity was found in memory CD8+ T cells.

Sequences were obtained from naive CXCR3- CD8+ T cells from blood. The cell subset or site tag for this specimen amounts to: CD45RO-CCR7+CD27+CD95- naive CD8+ T cells lacking CXCR3 (TNR3-). The TCR originated in a human donor in good health. Some clones in this sample may be carry-over from other donors' samples. Here the chain combines TRBV7-9 and TRBJ2-2; the TCRdb D gene call, TRBD1, has no DNA to confirm it. The CDR3 amino acid sequence is: CASSRPGGYNSGELFF.